The T cell receptor (beta chain) under discussion was sequenced for a study of graft-versus-host responses after intestinal transplantation listed by TCRdb under 2021. Regarding the study in general: Multivisceral, liver-intestinal, or isolated intestinal transplants were received by the recipients. Every recipient was given anti-thymocyte globulin induction, then maintenance tacrolimus and steroids for approximately 3 years. Bulk TCR-beta CDR3 sequencing was used to track graft-versus-host and host-versus-graft alloreactive T cell clones in the graft, circulation and bone marrow after intestinal transplantation. Alloreactive clones were identified by sequencing pre-transplant mixed lymphocyte reaction products and comparing these products with unstimulated pre-transplant donor and recipient T cells. A cohort of 20 to 25 intestinal transplant recipients, including one retransplant, was enrolled, and a few patients lacking pretransplant specimens were excluded. A peak of at least 4% donor T cells among recipient peripheral blood mononuclear cells was the definition used for donor T cell macrochimerism. Rather than going through the commercial service, samples from a few later patients were sequenced in-house on an Illumina MiSeq and processed with MiXCR. General findings and caveats noted by the study authors: Early after transplant, peak levels of circulating GvH clones were associated with declines in HvG clones. In patients with donor T cell macrochimerism, the allografts had high GvH to HvG T cell clonal ratios. Conclusions were limited by the relatively low number and heterogeneity of intestinal transplant patients. GvH clones were found in recipient bone marrow, and some of the GvH clones appeared earlier in ileal mucosa or blood, which is consistent with an intestinal mucosal origin.

This clone was observed a single time. No antigen is known for it. Per-nucleotide qualities are absent, and no much larger clonotype sits a single base away. The germline V gene specifies SGDLS as CDR1 and YYNGEE as CDR2. The CDR3, from cysteine to phenylalanine, totals 18 residues. Kept here is only the CDR3 DNA, which spans 54 bases and is read in frame from base 1. V is reduced by 4 bases and J by 1 base, leaving a spacing of 23 bases between them. The time point label, as the study defines it: cells obtained before transplantation from donor or recipient. CD3+CD4+ and CD3+CD8+ populations were FACS-sorted from unstimulated pre-transplant donor and recipient cells taken from spleen or lymph nodes. Library construction relied on the immunoSEQ multiplex PCR assay. For most patients, genomic DNA was isolated with the Qiagen DNeasy Blood and Tissue Kit and shipped frozen to Adaptive Biotechnologies for TCR sequencing. Adaptive Biotechnologies carried out high-throughput TCR-beta CDR3 sequencing of genomic DNA for most patients. Under the source paper's analysis protocol: TCR sequencing data for roughly 18 patients were retrieved from Adaptive's ImmunoSEQ software; a few other patients were processed with MiXCR and VDJtools. To correct CD4 versus CD8 sorting errors, sequences present in both subsets at a frequency ratio below 5:1 were removed. Because the origin of CDR3 nucleotide sequences shared between donor and recipient could not be assigned, those sequences were removed. Alloreactive clones required at least 2-fold expansion over unstimulated cells and minimum CFSE-low frequency of 0.002% (template counts) or 0.001% (read counts). Clones detected in sequenced pre-transplant spleen, lymph node, or MLR CFSE-low populations of the donor or recipient were defined as mappable. Cumulative frequency of alloreactive clones was calculated as a percentage of all sequences weighted by copy number. This immuneACCESS table, as held by TCRdb, lists in-frame sequences with V and J called but not all clones. Of the missing ones, under half trace to an unresolved V gene in checked studies; the others have no known cause. D and trimming were read from the DNA, whereas the V and J calls and clone size are those reported in that table. This sample lists some 110,000 clones; 85% to 95% were detected once. The top ten hold 1.2% of the sample.

Here the sequenced sample was unstimulated CD8+ T cells sorted from spleen or lymph node cells, taken before transplant. The TCR was taken from a human donor who was the organ donor for an intestinal transplant. The chain was built from TRBV9 and TRBJ2-5, with a weak D call of TRBD2 (5 bases match). At the DNA level, the sequence is TGTGCCAGCAGCTATGATGGCGGGTACCCTCCCCTCCAAGAGACCCAGTACTTC. The resulting protein is CASSYDGGYPPLQETQYF.